The 2 T cell receptor beta chains below were found in one sample sequenced in a study of cytomegalovirus exposure and HLA in healthy donors (dated by TCRdb to 2016 to 2017). The library was built by means of the immunoSEQ multiplex PCR assay. For the multiplex PCR, a mixture combining 60 forward primers for TCR Vbeta segments and 13 reverse primers for TCR Jbeta segments was used. TCRdb holds this immuneACCESS table with in-frame rearrangements only. Some clones are missing; in checked studies, unresolved V genes explain under half, and the rest has no known cause. Across this sample there are 110,000 to 150,000 clones, with about three quarters seen only once. The top ten hold nearly 4% of the sample. Sequences were obtained from PBMCs. The source is a male donor in good health and CMV-seronegative.

The chain uses TRBV6-1 and TRBJ2-4; 7 nucleotides match TRBD2. This CDR3 has 14 amino acids. CDR1 and CDR2 (germline): MNHNS, SASEGT. Trimming took 5 bases from V and 1 from J; bases not matched to a gene: 2. The CDR3 sequence is CASSLSGAKNIQYF. The CDR3 DNA is TGTGCCAGCAGTCTTAGCGGGGCCAAAAACATTCAGTACTTC.

In this sample, this clone turned up once. CDR3 coding DNA: TGTGCCATCACAGGGACAGACACCTACGAGCAGTACTTC. Translating gives CAITGTDTYEQYF. The V call is TRBV10-3, the J call TRBJ2-7; 7 bases match TRBD1. The CDR3 consists of 13 residues. V gave up 7 bases and J gave up 2 bases; unmatched junction bases: 5. Germline CDR1 and CDR2: ENHRY and SYGVKD.